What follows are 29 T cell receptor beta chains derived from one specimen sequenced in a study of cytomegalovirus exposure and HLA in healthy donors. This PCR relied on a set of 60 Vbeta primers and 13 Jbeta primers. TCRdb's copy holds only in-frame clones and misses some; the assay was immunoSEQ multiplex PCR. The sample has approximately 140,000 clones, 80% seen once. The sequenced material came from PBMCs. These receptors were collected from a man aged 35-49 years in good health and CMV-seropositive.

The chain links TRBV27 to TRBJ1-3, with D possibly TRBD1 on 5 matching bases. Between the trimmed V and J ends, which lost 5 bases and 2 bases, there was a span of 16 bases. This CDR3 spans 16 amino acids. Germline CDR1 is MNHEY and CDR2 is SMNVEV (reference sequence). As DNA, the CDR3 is TGTGCCAGCAGTCCTTCACCAGGGCTGGCTGGAAACACCATATATTTT. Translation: CASSPSPGLAGNTIYF.

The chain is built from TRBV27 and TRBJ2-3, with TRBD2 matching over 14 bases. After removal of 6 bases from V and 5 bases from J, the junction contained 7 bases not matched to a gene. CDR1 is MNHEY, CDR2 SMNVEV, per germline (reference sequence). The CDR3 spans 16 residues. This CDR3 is CASSRTSGGLVDTQYF. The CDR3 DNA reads TGTGCCAGCAGCCGGACTAGCGGGGGGTTAGTAGATACGCAGTATTTT.

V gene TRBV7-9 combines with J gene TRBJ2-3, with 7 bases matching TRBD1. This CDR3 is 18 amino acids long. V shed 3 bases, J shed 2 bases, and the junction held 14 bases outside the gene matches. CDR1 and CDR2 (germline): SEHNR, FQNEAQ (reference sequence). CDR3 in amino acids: CASSFRDRSNPNTDTQYF. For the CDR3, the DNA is TGTGCCAGCAGCTTCCGGGACAGATCTAACCCCAACACAGATACGCAGTATTTT.

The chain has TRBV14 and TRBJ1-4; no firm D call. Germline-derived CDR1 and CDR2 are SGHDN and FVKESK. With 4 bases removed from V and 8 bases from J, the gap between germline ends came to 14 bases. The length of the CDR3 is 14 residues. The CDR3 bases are TGTGCCAGCAGCCCGAGGCACTGGAGCGAAAAACTGTTTTTT. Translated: CASSPRHWSEKLFF.

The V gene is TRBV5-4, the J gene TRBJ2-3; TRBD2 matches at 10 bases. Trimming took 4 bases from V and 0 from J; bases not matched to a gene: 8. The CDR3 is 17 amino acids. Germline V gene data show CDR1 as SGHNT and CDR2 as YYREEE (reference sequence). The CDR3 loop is CASSGTGTSASTDTQYF. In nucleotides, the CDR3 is TGTGCCAGCAGCGGGACCGGGACTAGCGCCAGCACAGATACGCAGTATTTT.

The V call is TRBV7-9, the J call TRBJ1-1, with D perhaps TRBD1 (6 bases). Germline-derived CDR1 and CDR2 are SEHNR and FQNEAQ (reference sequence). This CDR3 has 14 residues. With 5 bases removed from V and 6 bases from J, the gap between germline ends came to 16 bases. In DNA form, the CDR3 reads TGTGCCAGCAGCCTATTCACAGGGAATGCTGAAGCTTTCTTT. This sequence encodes CASSLFTGNAEAFF.

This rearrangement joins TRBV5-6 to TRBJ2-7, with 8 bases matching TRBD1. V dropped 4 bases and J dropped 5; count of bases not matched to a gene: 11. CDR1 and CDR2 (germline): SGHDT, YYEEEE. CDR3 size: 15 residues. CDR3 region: CASSPEAGGGHEQYF. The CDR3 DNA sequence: TGTGCCAGCAGCCCGGAGGCAGGGGGCGGCCACGAGCAGTACTTC.

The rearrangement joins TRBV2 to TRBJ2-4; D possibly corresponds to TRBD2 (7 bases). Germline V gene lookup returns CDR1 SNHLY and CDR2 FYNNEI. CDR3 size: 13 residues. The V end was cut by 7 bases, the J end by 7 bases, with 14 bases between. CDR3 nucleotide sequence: TGTGCCAGCATCAAGGGGGGGAATAACATTCAGTACTTC. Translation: CASIKGGNNIQYF.

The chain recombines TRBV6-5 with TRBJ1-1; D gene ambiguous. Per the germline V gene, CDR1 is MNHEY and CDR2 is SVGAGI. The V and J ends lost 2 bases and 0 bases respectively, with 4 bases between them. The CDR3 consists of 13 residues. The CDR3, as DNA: TGTGCCAGCAGTTACACTATGAACACTGAAGCTTTCTTT. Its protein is CASSYTMNTEAFF.

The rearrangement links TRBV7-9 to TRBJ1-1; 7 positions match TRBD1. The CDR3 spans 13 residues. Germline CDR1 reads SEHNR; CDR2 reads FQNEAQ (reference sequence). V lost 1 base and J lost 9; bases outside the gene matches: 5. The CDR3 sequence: CASSLGSGQKAFF. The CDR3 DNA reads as TGTGCCAGCAGCTTAGGCTCGGGACAGAAAGCTTTCTTT. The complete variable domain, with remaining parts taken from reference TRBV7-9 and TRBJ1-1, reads DTGVSQNPRHKITKRGQNVTFRCDPISEHNRLYWYRQTLGQGPEFLTYFQNEAQLEKSRLLSDRFSAERPKGSFSTLEIQRTEQGDSAMYLCASSLGSGQKAFFGQGTRLTVV.

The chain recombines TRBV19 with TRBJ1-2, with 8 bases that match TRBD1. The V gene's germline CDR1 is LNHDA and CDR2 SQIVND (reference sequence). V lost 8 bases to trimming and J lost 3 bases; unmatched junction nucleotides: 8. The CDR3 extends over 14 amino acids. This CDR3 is CASGQGVEDYGYTF. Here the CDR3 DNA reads TGTGCCAGTGGACAGGGTGTGGAAGACTATGGCTACACCTTC.

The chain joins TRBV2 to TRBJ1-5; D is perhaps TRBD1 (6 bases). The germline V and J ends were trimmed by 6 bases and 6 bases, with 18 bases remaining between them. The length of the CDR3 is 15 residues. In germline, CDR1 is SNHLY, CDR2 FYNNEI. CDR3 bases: TGTGCCAGCAGCACTCTCAGGGGAGGGAGTCAGCCCCAGCATTTT. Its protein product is CASSTLRGGSQPQHF.

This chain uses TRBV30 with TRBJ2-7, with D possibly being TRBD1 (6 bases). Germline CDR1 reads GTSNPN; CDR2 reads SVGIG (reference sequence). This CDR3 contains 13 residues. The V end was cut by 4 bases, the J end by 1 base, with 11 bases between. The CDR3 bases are TGTGCCTGGATAGGGGACAATTCCTACGAGCAGTACTTC. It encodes CAWIGDNSYEQYF.

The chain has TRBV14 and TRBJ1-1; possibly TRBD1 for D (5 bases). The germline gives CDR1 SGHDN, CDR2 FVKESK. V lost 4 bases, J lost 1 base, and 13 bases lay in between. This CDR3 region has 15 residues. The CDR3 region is CASSLANRPNTEAFF. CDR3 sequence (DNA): TGTGCCAGCAGCCTTGCCAACAGGCCGAACACTGAAGCTTTCTTT.

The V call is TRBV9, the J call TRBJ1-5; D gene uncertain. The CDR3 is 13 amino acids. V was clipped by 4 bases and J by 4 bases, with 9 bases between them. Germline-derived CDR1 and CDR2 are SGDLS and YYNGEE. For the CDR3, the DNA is TGTGCCAGCAGCTCCGACTGGAATCAGCCCCAGCATTTT. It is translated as CASSSDWNQPQHF.

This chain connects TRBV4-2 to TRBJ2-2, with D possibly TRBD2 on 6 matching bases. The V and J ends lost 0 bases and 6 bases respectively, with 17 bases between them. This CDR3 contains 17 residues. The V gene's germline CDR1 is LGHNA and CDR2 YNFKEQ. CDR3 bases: TGTGCCAGCAGCCAAGACATCGTGTTGCGGGGACCCGGGGAGCTGTTTTTT. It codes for CASSQDIVLRGPGELFF.

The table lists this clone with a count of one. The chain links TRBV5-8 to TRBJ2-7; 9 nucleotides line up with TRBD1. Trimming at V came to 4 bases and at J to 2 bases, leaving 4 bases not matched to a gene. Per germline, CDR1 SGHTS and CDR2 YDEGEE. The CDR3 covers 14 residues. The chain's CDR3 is CASSPRTGAYEQYF. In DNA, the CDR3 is TGTGCCAGCAGCCCAAGGACAGGGGCCTACGAGCAGTACTTC.

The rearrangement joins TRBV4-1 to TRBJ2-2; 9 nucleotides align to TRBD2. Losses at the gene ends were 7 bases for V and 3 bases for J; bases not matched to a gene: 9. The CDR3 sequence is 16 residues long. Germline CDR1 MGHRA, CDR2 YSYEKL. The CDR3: CASKLREGRDTGELFF. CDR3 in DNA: TGCGCCAGCAAATTGCGGGAGGGCCGCGACACCGGGGAGCTGTTTTTT.

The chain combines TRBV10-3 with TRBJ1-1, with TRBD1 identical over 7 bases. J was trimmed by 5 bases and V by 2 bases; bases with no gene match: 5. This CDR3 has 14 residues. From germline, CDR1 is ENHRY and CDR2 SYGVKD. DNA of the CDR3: TGTGCCATCAGTGAGAAGGCAGGGGGGACTGAAGCTTTCTTT. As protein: CAISEKAGGTEAFF.

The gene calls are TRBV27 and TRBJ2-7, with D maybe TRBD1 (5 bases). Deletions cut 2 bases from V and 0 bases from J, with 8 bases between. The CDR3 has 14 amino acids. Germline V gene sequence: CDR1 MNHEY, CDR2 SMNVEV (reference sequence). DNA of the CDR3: TGTGCCAGCAGTTTACAGGGAAACTCCTACGAGCAGTACTTC. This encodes CASSLQGNSYEQYF.

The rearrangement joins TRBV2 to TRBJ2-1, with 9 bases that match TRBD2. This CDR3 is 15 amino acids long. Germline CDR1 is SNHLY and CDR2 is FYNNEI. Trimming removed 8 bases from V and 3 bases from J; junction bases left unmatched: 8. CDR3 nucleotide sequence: TGTGCCAGCGGAAATAGCGGGAGTCGCTACAATGAGCAGTTCTTC. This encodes CASGNSGSRYNEQFF.

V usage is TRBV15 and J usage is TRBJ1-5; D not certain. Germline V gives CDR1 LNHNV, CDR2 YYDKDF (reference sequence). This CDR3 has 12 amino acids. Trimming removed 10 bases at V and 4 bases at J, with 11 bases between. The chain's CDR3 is CASGPPNQPQHF. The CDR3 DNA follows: TGTGCCAGCGGGCCCCCGAATCAGCCCCAGCATTTT.

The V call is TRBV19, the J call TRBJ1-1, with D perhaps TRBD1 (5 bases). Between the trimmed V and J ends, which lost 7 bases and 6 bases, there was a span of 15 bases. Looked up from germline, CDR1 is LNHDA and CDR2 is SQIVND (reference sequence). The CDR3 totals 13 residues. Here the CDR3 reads CASTLGGVAEAFF. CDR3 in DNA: TGTGCCAGTACGTTGGGGGGGGTGGCTGAAGCTTTCTTT. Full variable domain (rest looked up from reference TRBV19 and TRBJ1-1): DGGITQSPKYLFRKEGQNVTLSCEQNLNHDAMYWYRQDPGQGLRLIYYSQIVNDFQKGDIAEGYSVSREKKESFPLTVTSAQKNPTAFYLCASTLGGVAEAFFGQGTRLTVV.

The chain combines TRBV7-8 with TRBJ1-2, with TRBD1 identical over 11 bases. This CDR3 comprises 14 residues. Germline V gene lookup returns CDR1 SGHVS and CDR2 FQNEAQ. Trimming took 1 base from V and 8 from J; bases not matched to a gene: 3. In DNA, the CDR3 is TGTGCCAGCAGCTTAGTGGGACAGGGGGAAGGCTACACCTTC. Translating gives CASSLVGQGEGYTF.

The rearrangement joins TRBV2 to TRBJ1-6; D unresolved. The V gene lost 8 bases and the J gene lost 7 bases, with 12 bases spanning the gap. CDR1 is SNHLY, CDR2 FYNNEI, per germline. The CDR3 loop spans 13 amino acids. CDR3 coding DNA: TGTGCCAGCGCCTCGGAGCCAAATTCACCCCTCCACTTT. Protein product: CASASEPNSPLHF. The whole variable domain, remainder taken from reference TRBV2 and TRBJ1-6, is EPEVTQTPSHQVTQMGQEVILRCVPISNHLYFYWYRQILGQKVEFLVSFYNNEISEKSEIFDDQFSVERPDGSNFTLKIRSTKLEDSAMYFCASASEPNSPLHFGNGTRLTVT.

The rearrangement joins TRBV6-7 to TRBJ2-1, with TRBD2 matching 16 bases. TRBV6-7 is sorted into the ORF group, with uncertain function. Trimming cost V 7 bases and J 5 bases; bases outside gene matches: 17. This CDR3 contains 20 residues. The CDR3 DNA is TGTGCCAGCATGCCAACAGGGACTAGCGGGAGGGCCTTAGGGGACAATGAGCAGTTCTTC. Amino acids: CASMPTGTSGRALGDNEQFF.

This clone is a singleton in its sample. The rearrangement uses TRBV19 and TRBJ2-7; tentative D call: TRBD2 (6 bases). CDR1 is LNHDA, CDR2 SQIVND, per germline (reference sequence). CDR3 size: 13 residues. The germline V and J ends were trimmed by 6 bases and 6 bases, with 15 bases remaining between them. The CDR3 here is CASRGGGDGEQYF. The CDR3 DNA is TGTGCCAGTAGGGGAGGAGGGGATGGCGAGCAGTACTTC.

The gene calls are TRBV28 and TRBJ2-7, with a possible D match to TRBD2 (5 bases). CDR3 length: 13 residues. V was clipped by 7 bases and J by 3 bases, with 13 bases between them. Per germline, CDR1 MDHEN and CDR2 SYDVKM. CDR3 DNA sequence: TGTGCCAGCACGGGGTTGATGGGCTACGAGCAGTACTTC. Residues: CASTGLMGYEQYF.

The CDR3 spells CASSLGAAGDSTDTQYF. The CDR3 bases are TGTGCCAGCTCCTTAGGCGCCGCGGGAGACAGCACAGATACGCAGTATTTT. This chain connects TRBV7-9 to TRBJ2-3; TRBD2 agrees at 7 bases. Trimming at V came to 8 bases and at J to 0 bases, leaving 14 bases not matched to a gene. Germline assignment: CDR1 SEHNR and CDR2 FQNEAQ (reference sequence). The CDR3 runs 17 residues.